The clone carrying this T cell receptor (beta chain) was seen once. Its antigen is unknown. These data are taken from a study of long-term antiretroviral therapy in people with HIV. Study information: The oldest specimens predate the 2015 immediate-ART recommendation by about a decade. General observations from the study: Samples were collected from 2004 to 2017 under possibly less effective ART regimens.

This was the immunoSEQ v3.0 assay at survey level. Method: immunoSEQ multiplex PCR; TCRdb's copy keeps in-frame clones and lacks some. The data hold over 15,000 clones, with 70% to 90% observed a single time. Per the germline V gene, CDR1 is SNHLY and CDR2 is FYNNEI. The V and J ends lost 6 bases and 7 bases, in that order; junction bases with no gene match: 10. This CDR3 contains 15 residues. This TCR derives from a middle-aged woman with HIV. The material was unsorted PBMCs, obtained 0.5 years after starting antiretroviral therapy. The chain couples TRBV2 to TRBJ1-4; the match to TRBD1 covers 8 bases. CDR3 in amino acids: CASSKTQGAGEKLFF. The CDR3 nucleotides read TGTGCCAGCAGCAAAACGCAGGGGGCGGGTGAAAAACTGTTTTTT.